A single T cell receptor (beta chain) is shown here with its context. These data originate in a study of blood T cell repertoires in COVID-19. Study background: T cells, B-cell-depleted T cells, or PBMCs provided the cDNA or gDNA that served as material.

The data were produced by immunoSEQ multiplex PCR, yet TCRdb's version contains in-frame clones alone and is incomplete. The table lists approximately 260,000 clones, around 90% of them singletons, with around 2.3% in the top ten. Germline assignment: CDR1 SGHNT and CDR2 YYREEE (reference sequence). This CDR3 contains 14 residues. V lost 1 base, J lost 5 bases, and 7 bases lay in between. V is TRBV5-4 and J is TRBJ1-6; possibly TRBD1 for D (5 bases). This TCR derives from a woman aged 60 to 75 with COVID-19, enrolled during active disease. Sequenced sample: peripheral blood. The CDR3 protein is CASSLRRDNSPLHF. DNA of the CDR3: TGTGCCAGCAGCTTGCGCAGGGATAATTCACCCCTCCACTTT.